This passage covers 2 T cell receptor beta chains from one sample sequenced in a study of blood T cell repertoires in COVID-19. The repertoire was sequenced with immunoSEQ multiplex PCR; TCRdb's copy has only in-frame clones and lacks some. Of roughly 250,000 clones in the sample, about nine tenths are singletons; the top ten hold just over 2.5%. Input material: PBMCs or T cells enriched from blood (not recorded which). The receptors derive from a woman in her 30s with acute COVID-19.

The CDR3 bases are TGTGCCAGCAGCCCCTATCGGTTGGGGGCTAGCGGCTACACCTTC. This encodes CASSPYRLGASGYTF. V is TRBV7-2 and J is TRBJ1-2; possible D gene TRBD1, 6 bases. In germline, CDR1 is SGHTA, CDR2 FQGNSA. CDR3 length: 15 residues. The V gene lost 5 bases and the J gene lost 8 bases, with 21 bases spanning the gap.

V gene TRBV30 combines with J gene TRBJ1-5; D unclear. With 2 bases removed from V and 5 bases from J, the gap between germline ends came to 10 bases. The CDR3 sequence is 13 residues long. CDR1 is GTSNPN and CDR2 is SVGIG in the germline V gene (reference sequence). The CDR3 DNA is TGTGCCTGGAGTCCGGGTCTCGATCAGCCCCAGCATTTT. Its translation: CAWSPGLDQPQHF.